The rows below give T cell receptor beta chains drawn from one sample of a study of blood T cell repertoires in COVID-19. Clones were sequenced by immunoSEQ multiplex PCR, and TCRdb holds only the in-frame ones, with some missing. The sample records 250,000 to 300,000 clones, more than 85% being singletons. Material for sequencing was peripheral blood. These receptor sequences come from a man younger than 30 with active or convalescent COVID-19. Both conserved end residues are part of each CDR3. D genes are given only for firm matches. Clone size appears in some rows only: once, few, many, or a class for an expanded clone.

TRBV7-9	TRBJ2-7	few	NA	TGTGCCAGCAGCTTAAGCGTGGTCCCCTACGAGCAGTACTTC	CASSLSVVPYEQYF
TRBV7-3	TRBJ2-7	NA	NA	TGTGCCACCTCTGAGGAGGGGCGCTCCTACGAGCAGTACTTC	CATSEEGRSYEQYF
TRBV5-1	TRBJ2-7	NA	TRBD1	TGCGCCAGCAGCTTGTGGGGACAGGAAAGCAACGAGCAGTACTTC	CASSLWGQESNEQYF
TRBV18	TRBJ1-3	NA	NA	TGTGCCAGCTCGCCCGGCCGGGGGGAAGGAAACACCATATATTTT	CASSPGRGEGNTIYF
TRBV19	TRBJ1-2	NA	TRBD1	TGTGCCAGTAGCCCTACATTGACAGGGGTCGGCTACACCTTC	CASSPTLTGVGYTF
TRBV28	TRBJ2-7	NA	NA	TGTGCCAGCAGTTCGACTGTCTACGAGCAGTACTTC	CASSSTVYEQYF
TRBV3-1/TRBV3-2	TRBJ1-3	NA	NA	TGTGCCAGCAGCCCGGACCCGGGGGGCTCTGGAAACACCATATATTTT	CASSPDPGGSGNTIYF
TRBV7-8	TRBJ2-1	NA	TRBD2	TGTGCCAGCAGCTCGGGACTAGCGGGAGGGACCTACAATGAGCAGTTCTTC	CASSSGLAGGTYNEQFF
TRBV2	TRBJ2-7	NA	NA	TGTGCCGAGAGGCCAGACCCGACTTCTTACGAGCAGTACTTC	CAERPDPTSYEQYF
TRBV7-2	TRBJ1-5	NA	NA	TGTGCCAGCAGTCTTCTAAGTAGAGGACTATCCACTCCCCAGCATTTT	CASSLLSRGLSTPQHF
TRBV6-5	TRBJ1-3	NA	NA	TGTGCCAGCAGTCCGACGGGTTCCTCTGGAAACACCATATATTTT	CASSPTGSSGNTIYF
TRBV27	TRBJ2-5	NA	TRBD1	TGTGCCAGCAGTCCTGGACAGGGCAAACGGGAGACCCAGTACTTC	CASSPGQGKRETQYF
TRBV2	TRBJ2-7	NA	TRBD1	TGTGCCAGCAGTGATGTGGGACAGGGATACGAGCAGTACTTC	CASSDVGQGYEQYF
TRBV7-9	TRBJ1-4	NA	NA	TGTGCCAGCAGCCTACAGGCAACTAATGAAAAACTGTTTTTT	CASSLQATNEKLFF
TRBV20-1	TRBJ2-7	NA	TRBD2	TGCAGTGCTAGTGGTCCGGGGGGACTAGCGGGAGTAGGTTCCTACGAGCAGTACTTC	CSASGPGGLAGVGSYEQYF
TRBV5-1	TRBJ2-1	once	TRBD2	TGCGCCAGCAGCTTGGGGCTAGCGGGGATCGATGAGCAGTTCTTC	CASSLGLAGIDEQFF
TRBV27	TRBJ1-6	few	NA	TGTGCCAGCAGTTGGGACATCCCCAATTCACCCCTCCACTTT	CASSWDIPNSPLHF
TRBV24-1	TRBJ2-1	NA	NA	TGTGCCACCAGTGCCAAGGCCTCGGGAGCCTTATACAATGAGCAGTTCTTC	CATSAKASGALYNEQFF
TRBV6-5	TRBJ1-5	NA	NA	TGTGCCAGCAGTTATTCCCAAAATCAGCCCCAGCATTTT	CASSYSQNQPQHF
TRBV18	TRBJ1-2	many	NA	TGTGCCAGCTCCCCTGACAGCTATGGCTACACCTTC	CASSPDSYGYTF
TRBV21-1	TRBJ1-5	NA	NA	TGTGCCAGCAGCAAAGTGTCGGGACAGGGATTAGGTCAGCCCCAGCATTTT	CASSKVSGQGLGQPQHF
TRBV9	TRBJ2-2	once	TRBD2	TGTGCCAGCAGCGCCCAACTAGCGGGAGCCACCGGGGAGCTGTTTTTT	CASSAQLAGATGELFF
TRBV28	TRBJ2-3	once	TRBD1	TGTGCCAGCAGTCGGACAGGTACAGATACGCAGTATTTT	CASSRTGTDTQYF
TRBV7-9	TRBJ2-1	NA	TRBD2	TGTGCCAGCAGCGAAACCCTCGGACTAGCGGGGGGGAACAATGAGCAGTTCTTC	CASSETLGLAGGNNEQFF
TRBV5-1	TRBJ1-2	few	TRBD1	TGCGCCAGCAGCTGGAACAGGGGAAGGTCCGGCTACACCTTC	CASSWNRGRSGYTF
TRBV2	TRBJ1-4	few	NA	TGTGCCAGCGGATTAAACGTCGGAAGGGGGAATAATGAAAAACTGTTTTTT	CASGLNVGRGNNEKLFF
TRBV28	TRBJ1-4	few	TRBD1	TGTGCCAGCAGTGCCCAGACAGGGAGTAAAGAAAAACTGTTTTTT	CASSAQTGSKEKLFF
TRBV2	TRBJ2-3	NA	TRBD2	TGTGCCAGCAGTCTTTTGGGACTAGCGGGGGCCAACACAGATACGCAGTATTTT	CASSLLGLAGANTDTQYF
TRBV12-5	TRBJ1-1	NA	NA	TGTGCTAGTGGTCTGGCGGAAGGAGCTGAAGCTTTCTTT	CASGLAEGAEAFF
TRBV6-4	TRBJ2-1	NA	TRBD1	TGTGCCAGCAGCCCCGAACAGGGGGCCTACAATGAGCAGTTCTTC	CASSPEQGAYNEQFF
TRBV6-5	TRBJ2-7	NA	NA	TGTGCCAGCAGTCCGACCCCGGGTTTCTCCTACGAGCAGTACTTC	CASSPTPGFSYEQYF
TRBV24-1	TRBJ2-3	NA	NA	TGTGCCACCAGTGATTTCTCCACAGATACGCAGTATTTT	CATSDFSTDTQYF
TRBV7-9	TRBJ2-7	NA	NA	TGTGCCAGCAGCACCAACAGGGTGGAGTACGAGCAGTACTTC	CASSTNRVEYEQYF
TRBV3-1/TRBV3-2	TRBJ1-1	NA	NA	TGTGCCAGCAGCCAGGGGTCGGGGGGCAACACTGAAGCTTTCTTT	CASSQGSGGNTEAFF
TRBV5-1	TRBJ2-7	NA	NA	TGCGCCAGCAGCTCAACCTGGGACGGGAGCTCCTACGAGCAGTACTTC	CASSSTWDGSSYEQYF
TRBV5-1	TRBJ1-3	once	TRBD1	TGCGCCAGCAGCTCGGACAGGGGTGCTGGAAACACCATATATTTT	CASSSDRGAGNTIYF
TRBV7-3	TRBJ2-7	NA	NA	TGTGCCAGCAGTACCCAGGGAGGTCCCTACGAGCAGTACTTC	CASSTQGGPYEQYF
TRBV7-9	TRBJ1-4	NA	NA	TGTGCCAGCAGCTTAGTCCTCGGGGCTAATGAAAAACTGTTTTTT	CASSLVLGANEKLFF
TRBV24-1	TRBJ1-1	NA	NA	TGTGCCACCAGTGATTTGGACATAACAGCGGGGGCTTTCTTT	CATSDLDITAGAFF
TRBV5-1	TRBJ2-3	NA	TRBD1	TGCGCCAGCAGCTCTCGGACAGGGGATAGCACAGATACGCAGTATTTT	CASSSRTGDSTDTQYF